The 10 T cell receptor beta chains reported below all come from one sample, sequenced in a study of T cell responses to AZD1222 COVID-19 vaccine. TCRdb's table, derived via immunoSEQ multiplex PCR, lists solely in-frame clones and lacks some. The data show just under 95,000 clones, just over 85% seen once. The sample here was peripheral blood, taken on day 0 of AZD1222 vaccination. Every receptor here comes from an adult in good health.

This chain links TRBV5-1 with TRBJ2-1; D gene uncertain. V gave up 3 bases and J gave up 5 bases, with 9 bases separating them. Germline lookup yields CDR1 SGHRS and CDR2 YFSETQ. This CDR3 is 13 amino acids long. CDR3: CASSSLRNNEQFF. In DNA form, the CDR3 reads TGCGCCAGCAGCTCGCTACGGAACAATGAGCAGTTCTTC.

The genes are TRBV6-5 and TRBJ2-7; TRBD2 is a possible D gene (6 bases). V lost 6 bases and J 7 bases, leaving 19 bases between the germline ends. The CDR3 is made up of 14 amino acids. Germline V CDR1 and CDR2: MNHEY, SVGAGI. The CDR3 spells CASRRASALREQYF. The CDR3, as DNA: TGTGCCAGCAGAAGGGCTAGCGCGCTCAGGGAGCAGTACTTC.

The rearrangement uses TRBV3-1 (or the pseudogene TRBV3-2) and TRBJ1-2, with 8 bases identical to TRBD1. Trimming removed 4 bases from V and 5 bases from J; junction bases left unmatched: 9. Germline CDR1 LGHDT, CDR2 YNNKEL (reference sequence). CDR3 length equals 15 residues. The CDR3 region has the DNA TGTGCCAGCAGCCGATCAGGGGGCCGACTGTATGGCTACACCTTC. Protein product: CASSRSGGRLYGYTF.

For the CDR3, the DNA is TGTGCCAGCAGCCAGACGGACGGGGATGAGCAGTTCTTC. It yields the protein CASSQTDGDEQFF. The chain recombines TRBV14 with TRBJ2-1; possibly TRBD2 for D (5 bases). Trimming left V 3 bases short and J 8 bases short, with 11 bases between. The germline V gene encodes CDR1 SGHDN and CDR2 FVKESK. The length of the CDR3 is 13 residues.

V gene TRBV5-1 combines with J gene TRBJ2-3; 10 bases are shared with TRBD1. Germline assignment: CDR1 SGHRS and CDR2 YFSETQ. With V trimmed by 2 bases and J by 6 bases, 6 bases remained unmatched. This CDR3 contains 15 residues. The CDR3 nucleotides read TGCGCCAGCAGCTTCGAGACAGGGGGCGGGGATACGCAGTATTTT. Protein sequence: CASSFETGGGDTQYF. Combining the CDR3 with reference TRBV5-1 and TRBJ2-3 gives the whole variable domain KAGVTQTPRYLIKTRGQQVTLSCSPISGHRSVSWYQQTPGQGLQFLFEYFSETQRNKGNFPGRFSGRQFSNSRSEMNVSTLELGDSALYLCASSFETGGGDTQYFGPGTRLTVL.

The rearrangement uses TRBV6-1 and TRBJ1-5; D is ambiguous. V was cut by 3 bases and J by 1 base, with 13 bases left in between. This CDR3 is built from 16 residues. Germline assignment: CDR1 MNHNS and CDR2 SASEGT. CDR3 in DNA: TGTGCCAGCAGTGAGCAGCCACCCTCAAGCAATCAGCCCCAGCATTTT. The encoded protein is CASSEQPPSSNQPQHF.

V gene TRBV19 combines with J gene TRBJ2-7; the match to TRBD1 covers 8 bases. Germline V lookup: CDR1 LNHDA, CDR2 SQIVND (reference sequence). J gave up 5 bases and V 6 bases, and 12 bases lay outside the gene matches. CDR3 length: 15 residues. The CDR3 reads CASRSFSDRGHEQYF. The CDR3 DNA reads as TGTGCCAGTAGATCGTTTAGTGACAGGGGTCACGAGCAGTACTTC.

The rearrangement links TRBV3-1 (or the pseudogene TRBV3-2) to TRBJ2-3, with D unresolved. Germline V gives CDR1 LGHDT, CDR2 YNNKEL (reference sequence). The germline V and J ends were trimmed by 6 bases and 0 bases, with 16 bases remaining between them. The CDR3 is made up of 16 amino acids. CDR3 sequence reads: CASSLGSRASTDTQYF. Here the CDR3 DNA reads TGTGCCAGCAGTCTGGGTAGCAGAGCTAGCACAGATACGCAGTATTTT.

This chain links TRBV5-5 with TRBJ1-3; maybe TRBD1 (5 bases). V was pared by 4 bases and J by 0 bases, with 17 bases between. The length of the CDR3 is 17 residues. The V gene's germline CDR1 is SGHKS and CDR2 YYEKEE (reference sequence). This chain's CDR3 is CASSVRDYSSSGNTIYF. In DNA form, the CDR3 reads TGTGCCAGCAGCGTCCGGGACTATTCATCCTCTGGAAACACCATATATTTT.

The J gene is TRBJ2-2, the V gene TRBV7-3; 9 bases align to TRBD1. V trimming: 2 bases; J trimming: 1 base; junction bases outside the gene matches: 2. Germline values: CDR1 SGHTA, CDR2 FQGTGA. The CDR3 has 16 residues. CDR3 in DNA: TGTGCCAGCAGCTTACCGGGACAGGGGAACACCGGGGAGCTGTTTTTT. Amino acid sequence: CASSLPGQGNTGELFF.